This T cell receptor beta chain stems from a study of regulatory T cells in long-lasting Graves disease. Investigators prepared the TCR beta libraries by applying iRepertoire HTBI primers and Arm-PCR of CDR3 regions. TCRdb ran MiXCR on the multiplex PCR reads and lists one entry per CDR3 protein. The sample lists about 470,000 distinct CDR3 sequences, 15% seen once, with over 15% in the top ten. This clonotype was observed at least ten times. Germline V gene data show CDR1 as SGHDT and CDR2 as YYEEEE. The V gene end was trimmed by 4 bases and the J gene end by 10 bases; junction bases not matched to a gene: 9. This CDR3 has 15 amino acids. The time point: newly diagnosed GD, antithyroid drugs for less than 3 months. Following extraction of RNA from PBMCs, that RNA was used to make the TCR library. The sample was also linked to a second study, of T cells in Graves' hyperthyroidism and ophthalmopathy.

V usage is TRBV5-6 and J usage is TRBJ1-6, with TRBD1 matching over 9 bases. The specimen was peripheral blood mononuclear cells (PBMCs), collected at new diagnosis, from a patient treated with antithyroid drugs. This receptor was identified in a woman aged 30 to 39 with Graves disease. The CDR3 here is CASSAGTGTNSPLHF. CDR3 nucleotides: TGTGCCAGCAGCGCCGGGACAGGGACCAACTCACCCCTCCACTTT.